Below, 22 T cell receptor beta chains from the same sample are listed, as sequenced in a study of cytotoxic CD8 clonotypes in ibrutinib-treated CLL. Here immunoSEQ multiplex PCR was the method, and the copy in TCRdb shows in-frame clones only, minus some. The sample includes some 140,000 clones, about four fifths of them seen just once. The sequencing used PBMCs, collected after 12 months of ibrutinib treatment. These receptors all stem from a human donor with chronic lymphocytic leukemia.

The chain joins TRBV30 to TRBJ2-3, with D possibly TRBD1 on 6 matching bases. The ends were cut back, 3 bases at V and 1 base at J, with 17 bases in the middle. From germline, CDR1 is GTSNPN and CDR2 SVGIG (reference sequence). The CDR3 sequence is 16 residues long. As DNA, the CDR3 is TGTGCCTGGAGCGCCCGTTGGGGGCCAGGCACAGATACGCAGTATTTT. Translated, it gives CAWSARWGPGTDTQYF. Using reference TRBV30 and TRBJ2-3 for the parts outside the CDR3, the full variable domain is SQTIHQWPATLVQPVGSPLSLECTVEGTSNPNLYWYRQAAGRGLQLLFYSVGIGQISSEVPQNLSASRPQDRQFILSSKKLLLSDSGFYLCAWSARWGPGTDTQYFGPGTRLTVL.

V gene TRBV30 combines with J gene TRBJ2-5; no reliable D call. The CDR3 runs to 10 residues. Germline-derived CDR1 and CDR2 are GTSNPN and SVGIG (reference sequence). V dropped 4 bases and J dropped 4 bases, with 4 bases sitting between them. CDR3 amino acids: CAWKGETQYF. The CDR3 nucleotides read TGTGCCTGGAAGGGAGAGACCCAGTACTTC.

The chain recombines TRBV6-4 with TRBJ2-2; D possibly corresponds to TRBD2 (6 bases). The V gene's germline CDR1 is MRHNA and CDR2 SNTAGT. This CDR3 is built from 14 residues. The V gene lost 5 bases and the J gene lost 1 base, with 8 bases spanning the gap. As DNA, the CDR3 is TGTGCCAGCAGTTTTAGCGGGAACACCGGGGAGCTGTTTTTT. Translating gives CASSFSGNTGELFF.

A single count supports this clone. The chain combines TRBV5-4 with TRBJ1-2; no clear D gene. The CDR3 loop spans 13 amino acids. Between the trimmed V and J ends, which lost 0 bases and 6 bases, there was a span of 9 bases. The germline V gene encodes CDR1 SGHNT and CDR2 YYREEE (reference sequence). For the CDR3, the DNA is TGTGCCAGCAGCTTGGTTCCGAGGCATGGCTACACCTTC. Protein sequence: CASSLVPRHGYTF.

The V and J genes are TRBV6-6 and TRBJ2-1, with unresolved D. CDR3 length: 14 amino acids. The V gene lost 4 bases and the J gene lost 3 bases, with 10 bases spanning the gap. Germline lookup yields CDR1 MNHNY and CDR2 SVGAGI (reference sequence). The CDR3 loop reads CASSSLDIYNEQFF. The CDR3 DNA follows: TGTGCCAGCAGTTCCCTAGACATCTACAATGAGCAGTTCTTC.

Note on this clone: The same CDR3 also results from other DNA sequences found in this sample. This chain uses TRBV2 with TRBJ1-1; no reliable D call. The germline V gene has CDR1 SNHLY and CDR2 FYNNEI. V lost 3 bases and J 0 bases, leaving 8 bases between the germline ends. The CDR3 is 14 amino acids. In DNA, the CDR3 is TGTGCCAGCAGTGATAGAAGCATGAACACTGAAGCTTTCTTT. Amino acids: CASSDRSMNTEAFF.

The gene calls are TRBV6-1 and TRBJ1-5, with D perhaps matching TRBD1 (6 bases). Germline V gene data show CDR1 as MNHNS and CDR2 as SASEGT. V was shortened by 7 bases and J by 4 bases, with 14 bases between the two germline ends. This CDR3 is built from 14 residues. The CDR3 spells CASITGLWNQPQHF. CDR3 bases: TGTGCCAGCATTACAGGGCTTTGGAATCAGCCCCAGCATTTT.

V gene TRBV11-2 combines with J gene TRBJ2-7, with no clear D. This CDR3 is built from 15 residues. Deletions cut 1 base from V and 9 bases from J, with 19 bases between. The V gene's germline CDR1 is SGHAT and CDR2 FQNNGV. CDR3 residues: CASSLVPADLRGQYF. The CDR3 DNA reads as TGTGCCAGCAGCTTAGTTCCCGCCGACCTACGAGGGCAGTACTTC.

V usage is TRBV11-2 and J usage is TRBJ1-2; a weak D match, TRBD1 (6 bases). The CDR3 contains 15 residues. Looked up from germline, CDR1 is SGHAT and CDR2 is FQNNGV. V was pared by 0 bases and J by 5 bases, with 13 bases between. CDR3 sequence: CASSLDRITGYGYTF. In DNA form, the CDR3 reads TGTGCCAGCAGCTTAGATCGTATCACAGGGTATGGCTACACCTTC.

The CDR3 sequence is CATSREAISSDTQYF. The CDR3 DNA follows: TGTGCCACCAGCAGAGAAGCAATCAGCTCGGATACGCAGTATTTT. V gene TRBV15 combines with J gene TRBJ2-3, with D hard to call. CDR1 and CDR2 from the germline V gene are LNHNV and YYDKDF (reference sequence). This CDR3 region has 15 residues. V was trimmed by 0 bases and J by 6 bases, leaving 13 bases between them.

The rearrangement uses TRBV6-6 and TRBJ2-2; possible D gene TRBD2, 5 bases. This CDR3 region has 15 residues. V lost 1 base and J lost 3, with 9 bases in between. In germline, CDR1 is MNHNY, CDR2 SVGAGI (reference sequence). The CDR3 nucleotides are TGTGCCAGCAGTTACTGGCGGGCTGACACCGGGGAGCTGTTTTTT. This codes for CASSYWRADTGELFF.

The table lists this clone with a few counts. The chain joins TRBV7-9 to TRBJ2-7, with D possibly TRBD2 on 6 matching bases. The CDR3 sequence is 15 residues long. The V gene's germline CDR1 is SEHNR and CDR2 FQNEAQ (reference sequence). V was cut by 5 bases and J by 2 bases, with 16 bases left in between. In nucleotides, the CDR3 is TGTGCCAGCAGCCAGGAGGGGTTTTTCCCCTACGAGCAGTACTTC. It codes for CASSQEGFFPYEQYF. Based on the CDR3 plus reference TRBV7-9 and TRBJ2-7, the full variable domain is DTGVSQNPRHKITKRGQNVTFRCDPISEHNRLYWYRQTLGQGPEFLTYFQNEAQLEKSRLLSDRFSAERPKGSFSTLEIQRTEQGDSAMYLCASSQEGFFPYEQYFGPGTRLTVT.

J is TRBJ2-7 and V is TRBV11-2, with 9 bases identical to TRBD1. The V gene's germline CDR1 is SGHAT and CDR2 FQNNGV. The CDR3 extends over 14 amino acids. V lost 6 bases, J lost 3 bases, and 6 bases stayed unmatched. The CDR3 protein is CASRVPGQGYEQYF. The CDR3 DNA sequence: TGTGCCAGCAGGGTACCGGGACAGGGCTACGAGCAGTACTTC. The whole variable domain, remainder taken from reference TRBV11-2 and TRBJ2-7, is EAGVAQSPRYKIIEKRQSVAFWCNPISGHATLYWYQQILGQGPKLLIQFQNNGVVDDSQLPKDRFSAERLKGVDSTLKIQPAKLEDSAVYLCASRVPGQGYEQYFGPGTRLTVT.

This rearrangement joins TRBV16 to TRBJ2-1; tentatively, D is TRBD2 (5 bases). Germline V gene data show CDR1 as KGHSY and CDR2 as FQNENV. The CDR3 totals 15 residues. V was pared by 1 base and J by 3 bases, with 10 bases between. CDR3 nucleotides: TGTGCCAGCAGCCAATTAGGTAGCGACTACAATGAGCAGTTCTTC. Translated, it gives CASSQLGSDYNEQFF.

The chain recombines TRBV6-5 with TRBJ2-7; a possible D gene is TRBD2 (6 bases). V was clipped by 0 bases and J by 0 bases, with 9 bases between them. CDR1 and CDR2 from the germline V gene are MNHEY and SVGAGI. The CDR3 has 15 amino acids. This CDR3 is CASSYSRERSYEQYF. CDR3 DNA sequence: TGTGCCAGCAGTTACTCCCGGGAGCGCTCCTACGAGCAGTACTTC.

CDR3 amino acids: CAWILKGFNTEAFF. The CDR3 nucleotides read TGTGCCTGGATTTTAAAGGGTTTCAACACTGAAGCTTTCTTT. The V call is TRBV30, the J call TRBJ1-1; D not resolved. Looked up from germline, CDR1 is GTSNPN and CDR2 is SVGIG (reference sequence). The V and J ends lost 4 bases and 2 bases respectively, with 14 bases between them. CDR3 length equals 14 residues.

The chain has TRBV29-1 and TRBJ2-7; D is perhaps TRBD1 (7 bases). V was cut by 4 bases and J by 5 bases, with 12 bases left in between. This CDR3 is built from 12 residues. Germline V gene lookup returns CDR1 SQVTM and CDR2 ANQGSEA. The CDR3 DNA reads TGCAGCGTTGGGAGGGGGCAAAACGAGCAGTACTTC. This codes for CSVGRGQNEQYF.

The V gene is TRBV11-2, the J gene TRBJ1-1; D is possibly TRBD1 (5 bases). CDR1 is SGHAT and CDR2 is FQNNGV in the germline V gene. V was pared by 5 bases and J by 4 bases, with 20 bases between. This CDR3 contains 16 residues. CDR3 sequence: CASSPTPGSWATEAFF. CDR3 sequence (DNA): TGTGCCAGCAGCCCAACGCCAGGGTCGTGGGCCACTGAAGCTTTCTTT.

This clone appeared a few times. The V and J genes are TRBV18 and TRBJ1-2; D possibly corresponds to TRBD1 (6 bases). This CDR3 is built from 16 residues. V gave up 3 bases and J gave up 4 bases, with 18 bases separating them. CDR1 and CDR2 (germline): KGHSH, LQKENI. The CDR3 DNA is TGTGCCAGCTCACCGAGTGGGGGGGCGCTTGGCTATGGCTACACCTTC. It encodes CASSPSGGALGYGYTF. Filled out from reference TRBV18 and TRBJ1-2, the complete variable domain reads NAGVMQNPRHLVRRRGQEARLRCSPMKGHSHVYWYRQLPEEGLKFMVYLQKENIIDESGMPKERFSAEFPKEGPSILRIQQVVRGDSAAYFCASSPSGGALGYGYTFGSGTRLTVV.

V and J are TRBV4-2 and TRBJ1-2; tentatively, D is TRBD1 (6 bases). Germline CDR1 reads LGHNA; CDR2 reads YNFKEQ. Trimming cost V 5 bases and J 0 bases, with 13 bases left between them. The CDR3 extends over 15 amino acids. CDR3 sequence reads: CASSLVGQTNYGYTF. Here the CDR3 DNA reads TGTGCCAGCAGCTTGGTTGGACAGACTAACTATGGCTACACCTTC.

The chain uses TRBV7-2 and TRBJ2-7; tentative D call: TRBD1 (5 bases). The V and J ends lost 2 bases and 0 bases respectively, with 8 bases between them. In germline, CDR1 is SGHTA, CDR2 FQGNSA. This CDR3 contains 14 residues. CDR3 sequence (DNA): TGTGCCAGCAGCTTAAGACAGAGCTCCTACGAGCAGTACTTC. Residues: CASSLRQSSYEQYF.

This clone was detected a few times. The chain uses TRBV9 and TRBJ2-7; 8 positions match TRBD1. The CDR3 spans 15 residues. CDR1 is SGDLS and CDR2 is YYNGEE in the germline V gene. The J segment lost 3 bases and the V segment lost 3 bases, leaving 8 bases of the junction unmatched. The CDR3 DNA reads TGTGCCAGCAGCGCCTCCCCGGACAGGGACTACGAGCAGTACTTC. Amino acids: CASSASPDRDYEQYF. The full variable domain, with the rest looked up from reference TRBV9 and TRBJ2-7, is DSGVTQTPKHLITATGQRVTLRCSPRSGDLSVYWYQQSLDQGLQFLIQYYNGEERAKGNILERFSAQQFPDLHSELNLSSLELGDSALYFCASSASPDRDYEQYFGPGTRLTVT.